This T cell receptor (beta chain) was documented in a study of blood T cell repertoires in COVID-19 (dated by TCRdb to about 2020). Describing the broader study: Collaborator samples came from the United States, Italy and Spain and covered acute and convalescent phases of COVID-19. The material from the prospective study consisted of cDNA or gDNA derived from T cells, B-cell-depleted T cells, or PBMCs. Subjects who had been exposed to COVID-19, were actively infected with it, or had recovered from it provided the deeply sampled blood TCRbeta repertoires that made up the dataset. The repertoires were released in a freely available public database intended as a resource for research on the immune response to SARS-CoV-2. The samples were drawn from the first 160 participants of the ongoing ImmuneRACE study and from 1,254 subjects provided by 6 global collaborators. The sample metadata nearly always contained a de-identified subject ID, COVID-19 status, age in years and sex. HLA class I and class II types, where available, came from metadata supplied by the sample provider rather than from assay-based typing.

The CDR3, cysteine through phenylalanine, is 14 amino acids long. The CDR3 DNA has 42 bases and is translated from base 1. CDR1 and CDR2 were assigned from the germline V gene as MNHEY and SVGAGI. Cut back by 0 bases and 1 base, the V and J ends lie 6 bases apart. Each collaborating institution followed its own protocols to collect whole blood in K2EDTA tubes. For TCRbeta analysis, collaborator samples were shipped as frozen whole blood, as isolated PBMCs, or as DNA extracted from either sample type. TCRbeta CDR3 regions were amplified from genomic DNA using the immunoSEQ Assay, a bias-controlled multiplex PCR. On the study's bioinformatics: Nucleated cell counts per sample were estimated from amplification of reference gene primers within the assay. To quantify the absolute abundance of each unique TCRbeta CDR3 rearrangement, sequence reads were collapsed and filtered. Productive Simpson clonality was computed per sample as the square root of Simpson's diversity index over productive rearrangements. The clones in this table, taken by TCRdb from immuneACCESS, are in-frame only. Not every clone is retained; where verified, under half of the shortfall comes from an unresolved V gene, and the cause of the rest is unknown. V, J and clone size were drawn from that table, and D and trimming were deduced from the DNA. Recorded for this sample are 120,000 to 150,000 clones; just under 90% of them occurred a single time. Jointly, the top ten make up more than 9.5% of the sample.

Concerning this clone itself: There is no known antigen for this receptor. No qualities accompany the bases; no much larger clone lies one base away. The same CDR3 arises from other DNA sequences in this sample as well.

Beyond this particular receptor, the publication reports: The quantity of clinical and demographic metadata differed by source and by participant and was supplied without curation.

The rearrangement joined TRBV6-5 to TRBJ1-1; there is no confident call for the D gene. The receptor comes from an elderly woman with acute or convalescent COVID-19. Sequencing used peripheral blood. The CDR3 has the sequence CASSYSGRNTEAFF. The sequenced DNA is TGTGCCAGCAGTTACTCTGGCAGGAACACTGAAGCTTTCTTT.